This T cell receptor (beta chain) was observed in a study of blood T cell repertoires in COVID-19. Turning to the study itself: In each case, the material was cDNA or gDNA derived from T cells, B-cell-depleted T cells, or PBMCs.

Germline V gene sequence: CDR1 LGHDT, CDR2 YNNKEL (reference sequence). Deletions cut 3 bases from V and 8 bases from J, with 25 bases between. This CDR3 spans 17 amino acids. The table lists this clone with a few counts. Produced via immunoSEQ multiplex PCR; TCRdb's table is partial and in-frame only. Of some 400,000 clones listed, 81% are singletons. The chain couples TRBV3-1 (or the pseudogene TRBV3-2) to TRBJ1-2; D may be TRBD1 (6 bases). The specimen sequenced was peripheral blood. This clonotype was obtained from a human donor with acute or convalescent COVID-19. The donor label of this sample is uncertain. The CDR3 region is CASSHDPPTTGQKGYTF. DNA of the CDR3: TGTGCCAGCAGCCATGACCCGCCAACTACAGGGCAAAAAGGCTACACCTTC.